Below, 29 T cell receptor beta chains from the same sample are listed, as sequenced in a study of T cells expressing NK-cell markers (dated by TCRdb to 2020 to 2021). Library generation was performed with 5' RACE. The data were produced on an Illumina HiSeq 2000. The reads underwent TCRdb reprocessing, giving one record for each CDR3 protein sequence and no DNA. This sample's listing comprises about 550,000 distinct CDR3 sequences. The ten largest make up approximately 3.6% of the sample. Specimen: blood T cells: a sorted CD56 or NKG2C T cell subset, CD4+ or CD8+ T cells, or bulk PBMC T cells (not recorded which). These receptors were obtained from a young man in good health. Donor details come from another sample of the same person, matched by shared clones.

This chain links TRBV5-1 with TRBJ1-2. The CDR3 spans 13 residues. The germline V gene encodes CDR1 SGHRS and CDR2 YFSETQ. The CDR3 here is CASSLSQGIGYTF.

This chain links TRBV12-3 or TRBV12-4 with TRBJ2-1; TCRdb picks TRBD2, but there is no DNA to check that call. The CDR3 covers 15 residues. The CDR3 spells CASRISGRAWDEQFF.

The chain links TRBV15 to TRBJ1-1; TCRdb's D call of TRBD1 is untestable without DNA. Per the germline V gene, CDR1 is LNHNV and CDR2 is YYDKDF (reference sequence). This CDR3 is built from 16 residues. CDR3 loop: CATSRRTGTGNTEAFF.

V is TRBV24-1 and J is TRBJ1-1; TCRdb's assignment of TRBD1 cannot be checked, as there is no DNA. Germline V gene data show CDR1 as KGHDR and CDR2 as SFDVKD. The CDR3 is 15 residues long. CDR3 amino acids: CATSTRTGLVTEAFF.

This chain links TRBV7-8 with TRBJ2-1; as DNA is missing, the TRBD1 call by TCRdb cannot be tested. CDR1 is SGHVS, CDR2 FQNEAQ, per germline. The CDR3 totals 14 residues. CDR3 sequence: CASSLGQGSNEQFF.

This CDR3 is CASSIPGQVGETQYF. The chain has TRBV7-9 and TRBJ2-5; the D gene TCRdb calls, TRBD1, cannot be checked with no DNA. Germline CDR1 and CDR2: SEHNR and FQNEAQ (reference sequence). There are 15 residues in the CDR3.

J is TRBJ1-1 and V is TRBV4-1; TCRdb's D gene call, TRBD1, goes unchecked for lack of DNA. Germline V gene data show CDR1 as MGHRA and CDR2 as YSYEKL. This CDR3 has 13 amino acids. The CDR3 spells CASRGGGNTEAFF.

The chain is built from TRBV11-2 and TRBJ2-3; TCRdb designates TRBD2, a call that cannot be tested without DNA. The CDR3 contains 17 residues. Germline assignment: CDR1 SGHAT and CDR2 FQNNGV. This chain's CDR3 is CASSLRPLAGSTDTQYF.

The chain is built from TRBV28 and TRBJ2-7; the D call from TCRdb, TRBD2, cannot be confirmed without DNA. CDR1 and CDR2 (germline): MDHEN, SYDVKM. The CDR3 consists of 15 residues. The CDR3 is CASSPWGGTSYEQYF.

The J gene is TRBJ2-1, the V gene TRBV2; lacking DNA, the TRBD2 call made by TCRdb goes unchecked. The CDR3 consists of 14 residues. Germline V gives CDR1 SNHLY, CDR2 FYNNEI. The CDR3 region is CASRQSSLRVEQFF.

This sequence joins TRBV5-6 and TRBJ2-5; TCRdb designates TRBD2, a call that cannot be tested without DNA. CDR1 and CDR2 from the germline V gene are SGHDT and YYEEEE. This CDR3 contains 16 residues. This chain's CDR3 is CASSSLLLAFQETQYF.

This sequence joins TRBV7-2 and TRBJ2-1; absent DNA, TCRdb's TRBD2 call cannot be checked. The CDR3 is 16 residues long. CDR1 and CDR2 (germline): SGHTA, FQGNSA. CDR3 protein: CASSSSGTSGIFEQFF.

This chain links TRBV5-6 with TRBJ2-1; TCRdb gives TRBD2 as the D gene, but with no DNA this cannot be confirmed. The germline V gene encodes CDR1 SGHDT and CDR2 YYEEEE. The CDR3 sequence is 15 residues long. This CDR3 is CASSLVLAGANEQFF. Full variable domain (remainder filled in from reference TRBV5-6 and TRBJ2-1): DAGVTQSPTHLIKTRGQQVTLRCSPKSGHDTVSWYQQALGQGPQFIFQYYEEEERQRGNFPDRFSGHQFPNYSSELNVNALLLGDSALYLCASSLVLAGANEQFFGPGTRLTVL.

The chain employs TRBV20-1 and TRBJ1-2; the D call from TCRdb, TRBD1, cannot be confirmed without DNA. Looked up from germline, CDR1 is DFQATT and CDR2 is SNEGSKA (reference sequence). The CDR3 sequence is 15 residues long. CDR3 in amino acids: CSARGGGGHLYGYTF.

The CDR3 is CASSSPGPGSYEQFF. The rearrangement links TRBV7-9 to TRBJ2-1; TCRdb's D call, TRBD1, is unchecked because there is no DNA. The CDR3 is 15 residues long. In germline, CDR1 is SEHNR, CDR2 FQNEAQ (reference sequence).

The rearrangement uses TRBV27 and TRBJ2-7; the TRBD2 assignment by TCRdb is unverifiable without DNA. Per germline, CDR1 MNHEY and CDR2 SMNVEV (reference sequence). This CDR3 has 18 residues. The CDR3 sequence is CASSLSRGLAGGNYEQYF.

The chain is built from TRBV5-5 and TRBJ2-1; TCRdb's D call, TRBD1, is unchecked because there is no DNA. The CDR3 runs 15 residues. Germline CDR1 reads SGHKS; CDR2 reads YYEKEE (reference sequence). CDR3 loop: CASSPTGTGGNEQFF.

The chain joins TRBV28 to TRBJ2-1; lacking DNA, the TRBD2 call made by TCRdb goes unchecked. The CDR3 is 12 residues long. Germline V gene sequence: CDR1 MDHEN, CDR2 SYDVKM. This chain's CDR3 is CASTSGRVEQFF.

This sequence joins TRBV11-2 and TRBJ2-1. This CDR3 contains 16 residues. Germline V gene sequence: CDR1 SGHAT, CDR2 FQNNGV. The CDR3 reads CASSLLARSSYNEQFF.

The chain employs TRBV2 and TRBJ1-5. The CDR3 sequence is 15 residues long. Germline V gene lookup returns CDR1 SNHLY and CDR2 FYNNEI. CDR3 sequence: CASSENGVSNQPQHF.

V gene TRBV7-8 combines with J gene TRBJ1-5. The length of the CDR3 is 14 residues. The germline V gene has CDR1 SGHVS and CDR2 FQNEAQ. The CDR3 loop is CASSLRVLNQPQHF.

This chain links TRBV12-3 or TRBV12-4 with TRBJ1-6; as DNA is missing, the TRBD1 call by TCRdb cannot be tested. CDR3 length: 20 residues. The CDR3: CASSRLVGTADGPYNSPLHF.

V usage is TRBV18 and J usage is TRBJ2-1; TCRdb's D call, TRBD1, is unchecked because there is no DNA. Per the germline V gene, CDR1 is KGHSH and CDR2 is LQKENI. CDR3 length: 14 amino acids. CDR3 sequence reads: CASSPPRGLDEQFF.

The rearrangement joins TRBV15 to TRBJ2-6; the D gene TCRdb calls, TRBD2, cannot be checked with no DNA. Germline loops: CDR1 LNHNV, CDR2 YYDKDF (reference sequence). The CDR3 extends over 18 amino acids. CDR3 protein: CATSREGEIGSGANVLTF.

This sequence joins TRBV6-6 and TRBJ2-3. Germline CDR1 is MNHNY and CDR2 is SVGAGI (reference sequence). CDR3 size: 13 residues. This CDR3 reads CASRIGSTDTQYF.

V and J are TRBV12-3 or TRBV12-4 and TRBJ1-1. This CDR3 comprises 13 residues. The CDR3 sequence: CASSGQINTEAFF.

The chain is built from TRBV20-1 and TRBJ1-5. This CDR3 is built from 14 residues. CDR1 DFQATT and CDR2 SNEGSKA come from the germline V gene (reference sequence). CDR3: CSAGGGTLNQPQHF.

V is TRBV11-1 and J is TRBJ2-7. Germline loops: CDR1 SGHAT, CDR2 FQDESV (reference sequence). The CDR3 covers 18 residues. CDR3: CASSLGTAASRSSYEQYF.

The chain joins TRBV20-1 to TRBJ2-3. This CDR3 is 11 amino acids long. Looked up from germline, CDR1 is DFQATT and CDR2 is SNEGSKA (reference sequence). The CDR3 loop is CSGVGRDTQYF.